These T cell receptor beta chains were read from a single sample in a study of T cells in Graves' hyperthyroidism and ophthalmopathy. From the multiplex PCR reads, TCRdb called clonotypes with MiXCR, one entry per CDR3 protein. The profile shows about 700,000 distinct CDR3 sequences, around 15% of them singletons. The sequenced sample consisted of blood. These receptors came from a woman aged 18-30 years with Graves' hyperthyroidism. Each CDR3 is given with its conserved first and last residue.

TRBV11-3 | CASSPSGGYYGYTF
TRBV7-3 | CASSPRRAGEQFF
TRBV30 | CAWSVGWGSGYTF
TRBV6-1 | CASLPSGNSYEQYF
TRBV19 | CATLEGAAGITEAFF
TRBV4-1 | CASSQEDREFSYEQYF
TRBV9 | CASSVVGGGGEQFF
TRBV11-2 | CASSLISGQETQYF
TRBV28 | CASSDPPGANEQFF
TRBV11-2 | CASSFSWTSAYEQYF
TRBV4-1 | CASRQVAGVNYYEQYF
TRBV20-1 | CSAAGLAGVEQFF
TRBV19 | CASTAFGQETQYF
TRBV18 | CASSQQGQETQYF
TRBV28 | CASSPILAGVSNEQFF
TRBV15 | CATSRDTAGDQPQHF
TRBV30 | CAWSGMGETQYF
TRBV15 | CATSWTSGYEQYF
TRBV3-1 | CASSQVLEAAEQYF
TRBV28 | CASSSPGQQYQETQYF
TRBV5-1 | CASSRDVGSGNTIYF
TRBV19 | CASSRQGTTYEQYF
TRBV4-1 | CASSQPGLVSTDTQYF
TRBV9 | CASSGTASGSNDEQFF
TRBV12-3/TRBV12-4 | CASSLGMDMYNEQFF
TRBV15 | CATTTRGQRGSGELFF
TRBV2 | CASRRGGRAVGELFF
TRBV12-3/TRBV12-4 | CASSRTGDAKNIQYF
TRBV4-3 | CASSQDWAGPNQPQHF
TRBV6-1 | CASRQTGNGYTF
TRBV7-9 | CASSPMELFF
TRBV5-4 | CASSLAASRGSEQYF
TRBV5-1 | CASSFVGYEQYF